The present T cell receptor (beta chain) was sequenced within a study of blood T cell repertoires in COVID-19. Overall study: COVID-19 samples from acute and convalescent phases originated in the United States, Italy and Spain.

In the original analysis: Using reference gene primer amplification, nucleated cell counts were estimated. Measured with immunoSEQ multiplex PCR; TCRdb has only the in-frame clones, and not every one. Clone size and the V and J calls come from that table; the DNA yielded D and trimming. In the table there are approximately 64,000 clones, roughly 84% of which are singletons. The CDR3 sequence is 15 residues long. Trimming pared 2 bases from V and 5 bases from J, leaving 15 bases between. Germline CDR1 is MNHEY and CDR2 is SMNVEV (reference sequence). This TCR was recovered from a man aged 65-85 years with acute or convalescent COVID-19. Material for sequencing was peripheral blood. The rearrangement joins TRBV27 to TRBJ1-2; the D is unclear. CDR3 sequence reads: CASSLVAGWPYGYTF. CDR3 bases: TGTGCCAGCAGTTTAGTCGCAGGATGGCCGTATGGCTACACCTTC.